The next 26 T cell receptor beta chains were all read from a single sample in a study of Ad26.COV2.S vaccination and SARS-CoV-2 variants. The table came from immunoSEQ multiplex PCR; TCRdb's copy has only in-frame clones and leaves some out. Among more than 400,000 clones listed, about 90% were seen once. As to treatment: roughly 18 received Ad26.COV2.S at low or high dose, single or two shots; a few received placebo; per-sample allocation not given. After the first vaccine or placebo injection, samples were drawn on day 63. This specimen was peripheral blood, taken in a trial of Ad26.COV2.S vaccine versus placebo. Receptors were obtained from a person aged 18-60 years who received the Ad26.COV2.S COVID-19 vaccine or a placebo.

V and J are TRBV3-1 (or the pseudogene TRBV3-2) and TRBJ2-7; 8 bases are a match to TRBD1. V dropped 1 base and J dropped 2; count of bases not matched to a gene: 1. This CDR3 has 14 amino acids. Germline V gene data show CDR1 as LGHDT and CDR2 as YNNKEL (reference sequence). DNA for the CDR3: TGTGCCAGCAGCCAAGGGGGACAGGCCTACGAGCAGTACTTC. Its protein is CASSQGGQAYEQYF.

This chain connects TRBV27 to TRBJ1-1, with D uncertain. Trimming took off 4 bases at V and 1 base at J, with 13 bases between the two ends. This CDR3 comprises 15 residues. CDR1 MNHEY and CDR2 SMNVEV come from the germline V gene (reference sequence). The CDR3 nucleotides are TGTGCCAGCAGTTCCATAATGGAGGGGAACACTGAAGCTTTCTTT. Translation: CASSSIMEGNTEAFF.

Comments on this clone: The same CDR3 also results from other DNA sequences found in this sample. The chain couples TRBV28 to TRBJ2-7; D gene unclear. Trimming cost V 5 bases and J 2 bases, with 10 bases left between them. From germline, CDR1 is MDHEN and CDR2 SYDVKM. This CDR3 is 13 amino acids long. The CDR3 sequence is CASSPSGTYEQYF. The CDR3 nucleotides are TGTGCCAGCAGTCCTTCTGGGACCTACGAGCAGTACTTC.

The V call is TRBV6-5, the J call TRBJ1-5, with a weak D call TRBD1 (6 bases). Trimming pared 3 bases from V and 1 base from J, leaving 7 bases between. CDR3 length: 14 residues. The germline CDR1 and CDR2 sequences are MNHEY and SVGAGI. In DNA form, the CDR3 reads TGTGCCAGCAGTTATCAGGGGAGCAATCAGCCCCAGCATTTT. It is translated as CASSYQGSNQPQHF.

J is TRBJ2-4 and V is TRBV5-3, with 11 bases lining up with TRBD1. TRBV5-3 counts as an open reading frame of uncertain function. This CDR3 contains 23 residues. Trimming took 1 base from V and 0 from J; bases not matched to a gene: 21. The CDR3 region is CARSLRGQGGPRTDVIAKNIQYF. In DNA form, the CDR3 reads TGTGCCAGAAGCTTGAGGGGACAGGGGGGGCCCCGCACGGATGTGATAGCCAAAAACATTCAGTACTTC.

The J gene is TRBJ2-2, the V gene TRBV5-1, with D perhaps TRBD2 (6 bases). With 8 bases removed from V and 4 bases from J, the gap between germline ends came to 9 bases. The CDR3 is made up of 12 amino acids. Germline loops: CDR1 SGHRS, CDR2 YFSETQ. CDR3 DNA sequence: TGCGCCAGTGTCGGGGGCACCGGGGAGCTGTTTTTT. Its protein is CASVGGTGELFF. Combining the CDR3 with reference TRBV5-1 and TRBJ2-2 gives the whole variable domain KAGVTQTPRYLIKTRGQQVTLSCSPISGHRSVSWYQQTPGQGLQFLFEYFSETQRNKGNFPGRFSGRQFSNSRSEMNVSTLELGDSALYLCASVGGTGELFFGEGSRLTVL.

This chain connects TRBV7-2 to TRBJ2-7; a weak D match, TRBD2 (5 bases). The CDR3 sequence is 14 residues long. Trimming pared 2 bases from V and 3 bases from J, leaving 11 bases between. Germline CDR1 and CDR2: SGHTA and FQGNSA. The CDR3 loop is CASSLMGRDYEQYF. In nucleotides, the CDR3 is TGTGCCAGCAGCTTAATGGGTCGGGACTACGAGCAGTACTTC. The complete variable domain, with remaining parts taken from reference TRBV7-2 and TRBJ2-7, reads GAGVSQSPSNKVTEKGKDVELRCDPISGHTALYWYRQSLGQGLEFLIYFQGNSAPDKSGLPSDRFSAERTGGSVSTLTIQRTQQEDSAVYLCASSLMGRDYEQYFGPGTRLTVT.

The chain links TRBV15 to TRBJ2-7; TRBD2 matches 7 bases. Germline-derived CDR1 and CDR2 are LNHNV and YYDKDF (reference sequence). Trimming took 4 bases from V and 6 from J; bases not matched to a gene: 3. The CDR3 length is 12 residues. This chain's CDR3 is CATSMAGVEQYF. The CDR3 DNA reads as TGTGCCACCAGCATGGCGGGAGTCGAGCAGTACTTC.

The chain carries TRBV19 and TRBJ1-4; D not certain. The CDR3 spans 14 residues. V was cut by 4 bases and J by 8 bases, with 14 bases left in between. CDR1 is LNHDA, CDR2 SQIVND, per germline (reference sequence). The CDR3 bases are TGTGCCAGTAGTACTCCCGGGGATCGGGAAAAACTGTTTTTT. Translated, it gives CASSTPGDREKLFF. Full variable domain (missing parts from reference TRBV19 and TRBJ1-4): DGGITQSPKYLFRKEGQNVTLSCEQNLNHDAMYWYRQDPGQGLRLIYYSQIVNDFQKGDIAEGYSVSREKKESFPLTVTSAQKNPTAFYLCASSTPGDREKLFFGSGTQLSVL.

The chain links TRBV27 to TRBJ2-1, with D perhaps given as TRBD1 or TRBD2 (5 bases each). This CDR3 comprises 15 residues. CDR1 and CDR2 (germline): MNHEY, SMNVEV (reference sequence). Trimming shortened V by 6 bases and J by 3 bases, and 15 bases separated the two germline ends. The CDR3 DNA is TGTGCCAGCAGCTCGGGACGACGGTTCTACAATGAGCAGTTCTTC. It yields the protein CASSSGRRFYNEQFF.

This chain links TRBV12-3 or TRBV12-4 with TRBJ2-1; D not resolved. Trimming took 2 bases from V and 2 from J, leaving 4 bases between them. The CDR3 is 13 residues long. The CDR3 spells CASSLSAYNEQFF. CDR3 nucleotide sequence: TGTGCCAGCAGTTTATCAGCCTACAATGAGCAGTTCTTC.

The rearrangement links TRBV19 to TRBJ1-1; D unresolved. Germline CDR1 is LNHDA and CDR2 is SQIVND (reference sequence). This CDR3 region has 11 residues. Trimming removed 7 bases from V and 5 bases from J, with 8 bases in between. This chain's CDR3 is CASTLQTEAFF. In nucleotides, the CDR3 is TGTGCCAGTACCCTACAAACTGAAGCTTTCTTT.

This rearrangement joins TRBV5-4 to TRBJ2-7; 11 nucleotides align to TRBD2. J lost 1 base, V lost 5 bases, and 8 bases had no gene match. CDR3 length: 16 amino acids. CDR1 and CDR2 (germline): SGHNT, YYREEE (reference sequence). The CDR3 nucleotides read TGTGCCAGCAGAGATGGGACTAGCGGTAAATCCTACGAGCAGTACTTC. Protein sequence: CASRDGTSGKSYEQYF. The full variable domain, in which reference TRBV5-4 and TRBJ2-7 provide the parts outside the CDR3, is ETGVTQSPTHLIKTRGQQVTLRCSSQSGHNTVSWYQQALGQGPQFIFQYYREEENGRGNFPPRFSGLQFPNYSSELNVNALELDDSALYLCASRDGTSGKSYEQYFGPGTRLTVT.

This clone has only one observation. V is TRBV15 and J is TRBJ2-1; D is unresolved. Germline V gene data show CDR1 as LNHNV and CDR2 as YYDKDF (reference sequence). This CDR3 region has 12 residues. Deletions cut 2 bases from V and 9 bases from J, with 8 bases between. Written as DNA, the CDR3 is TGTGCCACCAGCAGATTAGCAAGTGAGCAGTTCTTC. As protein: CATSRLASEQFF.

The rearrangement links TRBV7-3 to TRBJ2-5; 8 bases match TRBD1. Germline assignment: CDR1 SGHTA and CDR2 FQGTGA. Trimming removed 5 bases from V and 5 bases from J; junction bases left unmatched: 13. The CDR3 has 16 amino acids. CDR3 sequence reads: CASSAASGTGRETQYF. CDR3 sequence (DNA): TGTGCCAGCAGCGCTGCTTCCGGGACAGGTCGCGAGACCCAGTACTTC.

The chain couples TRBV9 to TRBJ2-6, with D unresolved. The CDR3 extends over 15 amino acids. Germline CDR1 reads SGDLS; CDR2 reads YYNGEE. The V gene lost 3 bases and the J gene lost 2 bases, with 9 bases spanning the gap. The CDR3 spells CASSAEQAGANVLTF. The CDR3 DNA sequence: TGTGCCAGCAGCGCGGAGCAGGCTGGGGCCAACGTCCTGACTTTC.

The CDR3 spells CASSLWREQIDTQYF. The CDR3 region has the DNA TGTGCCAGCAGTTTATGGCGGGAGCAGATAGATACGCAGTATTTT. The chain links TRBV27 to TRBJ2-3; 7 bases line up with TRBD2. Germline CDR1 and CDR2: MNHEY and SMNVEV (reference sequence). The CDR3 runs to 15 residues. V shed 1 base and J 5 bases; nucleotides not matched to a gene: 6.

The J gene is TRBJ1-1, the V gene TRBV7-9; weak D call: TRBD1 (5 bases). V shed 5 bases and J shed 4 bases, with 11 bases lying between them. The germline V gene has CDR1 SEHNR and CDR2 FQNEAQ (reference sequence). This CDR3 spans 13 amino acids. The CDR3 nucleotides read TGTGCCAGCAGCGCCAGTGGGGGCACTGAAGCTTTCTTT. As protein: CASSASGGTEAFF.

The rearrangement uses TRBV4-2 and TRBJ2-5, with D hard to call. CDR1 is LGHNA, CDR2 YNFKEQ, per germline. This CDR3 contains 14 residues. Trimming took 2 bases from V and 1 from J, leaving 8 bases between them. The CDR3 spells CASSQTGFQETQYF. The CDR3 nucleotides read TGTGCCAGCAGCCAAACGGGCTTCCAAGAGACCCAGTACTTC.

The rearrangement links TRBV7-2 to TRBJ2-5; D is perhaps TRBD2 (5 bases). This CDR3 is built from 15 residues. Germline V CDR1 and CDR2: SGHTA, FQGNSA. V lost 5 bases and J lost 5, with 18 bases in between. This CDR3 is CASSPRPRLAETQYF. The CDR3 DNA reads as TGTGCCAGCAGCCCCCGCCCGAGATTAGCGGAGACCCAGTACTTC.

The rearrangement joins TRBV6-1 to TRBJ2-5; D may be TRBD2 (6 bases). The CDR3 covers 16 residues. Trimming cost V 3 bases and J 4 bases, with 18 bases left between them. The V gene's germline CDR1 is MNHNS and CDR2 SASEGT. For the CDR3, the DNA is TGTGCCAGCAGTGATTTCTGGGCGGGAAGGGGAGAGACCCAGTACTTC. This gives the protein CASSDFWAGRGETQYF.

This chain connects TRBV5-6 to TRBJ2-3; 10 bases match TRBD1. The junction had 7 bases not matched to a gene; V was cut back by 4 bases and J by 2 bases. CDR3 size: 16 residues. CDR1 and CDR2 (germline): SGHDT, YYEEEE. The DNA for the CDR3 is TGTGCCAGCAGCCCCGGGACAGGGGCTTCCACAGATACGCAGTATTTT. This gives the protein CASSPGTGASTDTQYF.

This chain joins TRBV2 and TRBJ1-1; the D is unclear. Per germline, CDR1 SNHLY and CDR2 FYNNEI. This CDR3 comprises 12 residues. V was pared by 0 bases and J by 9 bases, with 8 bases between. CDR3 sequence (DNA): TGTGCCAGCAGTGAAGCGCTTCTGAAAGCTTTCTTT. This sequence encodes CASSEALLKAFF.

The chain joins TRBV6-2 or TRBV6-3 to TRBJ2-7, with D possibly matching TRBD2 (5 bases). Trimming pared 0 bases from V and 4 bases from J, leaving 7 bases between. CDR1 is MNHEY and CDR2 is SVGEGT in the germline V gene. The CDR3 is 13 amino acids. The CDR3 region has the DNA TGTGCCAGCAGTTACTCGGAGGCTTACGAGCAGTACTTC. This gives the protein CASSYSEAYEQYF.

This clone appeared a single time. This chain links TRBV6-5 with TRBJ2-7, with D unresolved. Germline CDR1 is MNHEY and CDR2 is SVGAGI. CDR3 size: 13 residues. The V end was cut by 7 bases, the J end by 0 bases, with 10 bases between. CDR3 bases: TGTGCCAGCACCTGGGTGAGCTCCTACGAGCAGTACTTC. This encodes CASTWVSSYEQYF.

The DNA of the CDR3 is TGTGCCAGCAGTGAGGGGACTAGCGGGACAGATACGCAGTATTTT. Protein product: CASSEGTSGTDTQYF. The gene calls are TRBV6-4 and TRBJ2-3; 12 positions agree with TRBD2. CDR1 is MRHNA and CDR2 is SNTAGT in the germline V gene. V lost 3 bases to trimming and J lost 3 bases; unmatched junction nucleotides: 1. The CDR3 is made up of 15 amino acids.